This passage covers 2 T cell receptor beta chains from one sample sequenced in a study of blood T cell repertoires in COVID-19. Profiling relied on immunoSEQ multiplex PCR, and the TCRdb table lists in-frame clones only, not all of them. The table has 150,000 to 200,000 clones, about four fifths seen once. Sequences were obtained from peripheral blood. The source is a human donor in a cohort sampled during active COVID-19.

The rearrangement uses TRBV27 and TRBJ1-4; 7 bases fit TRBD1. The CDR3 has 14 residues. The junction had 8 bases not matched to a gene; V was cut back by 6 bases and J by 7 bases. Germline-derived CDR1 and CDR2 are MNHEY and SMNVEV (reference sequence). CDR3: CASSPTGPFEKLFF. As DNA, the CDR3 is TGTGCCAGCAGCCCGACAGGGCCCTTTGAAAAACTGTTTTTT.

Here the CDR3 reads CASSPGQGNSPLHF. The CDR3 region has the DNA TGTGCCAGCAGTCCAGGACAGGGAAATTCACCCCTCCACTTT. The chain joins TRBV6-4 to TRBJ1-6; 8 bases line up with TRBD1. Per the germline V gene, CDR1 is MRHNA and CDR2 is SNTAGT. The CDR3 covers 14 residues. Trimming cost V 5 bases and J 7 bases; bases outside gene matches: 4.